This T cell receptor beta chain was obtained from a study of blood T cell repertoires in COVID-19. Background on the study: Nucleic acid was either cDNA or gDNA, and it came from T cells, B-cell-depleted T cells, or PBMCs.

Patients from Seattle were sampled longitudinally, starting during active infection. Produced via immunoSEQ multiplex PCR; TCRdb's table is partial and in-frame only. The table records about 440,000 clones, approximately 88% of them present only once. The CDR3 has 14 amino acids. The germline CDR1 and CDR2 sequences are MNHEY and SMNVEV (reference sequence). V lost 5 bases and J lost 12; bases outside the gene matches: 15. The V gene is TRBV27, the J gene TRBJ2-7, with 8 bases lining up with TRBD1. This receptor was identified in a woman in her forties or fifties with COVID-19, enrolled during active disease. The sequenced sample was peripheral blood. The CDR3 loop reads CASSPNLDREVWYF. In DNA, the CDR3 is TGTGCCAGCAGTCCGAATCTGGACAGGGAGGTATGGTACTTC.